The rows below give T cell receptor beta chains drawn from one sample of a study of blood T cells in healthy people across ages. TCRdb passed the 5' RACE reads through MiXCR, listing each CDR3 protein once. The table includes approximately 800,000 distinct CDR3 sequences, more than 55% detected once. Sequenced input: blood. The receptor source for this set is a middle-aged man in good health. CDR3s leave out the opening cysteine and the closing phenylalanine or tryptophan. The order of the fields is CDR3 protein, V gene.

cdr3_aa: SASITGGTPKYGYT
v_call: TRBV20-1

cdr3_aa: ATSDRTVQY
v_call: TRBV24-1

cdr3_aa: ASSQQGQEQY
v_call: TRBV3-1

cdr3_aa: SVERTPNTEAF
v_call: TRBV29-1

cdr3_aa: ASSLLDLPYTGELF
v_call: TRBV5-1

cdr3_aa: ATEDRERGIQY
v_call: TRBV28

cdr3_aa: ASSSGLEYEQY
v_call: TRBV28

cdr3_aa: ASSSRDRGTSYNSPLH
v_call: TRBV28

cdr3_aa: ASSLATSSYEQY
v_call: TRBV27

cdr3_aa: ASSHRGGEAEEF
v_call: TRBV3-1

cdr3_aa: ASSQAITDRKVGEQF
v_call: TRBV4-2

cdr3_aa: ATSRDPLGNQPQH
v_call: TRBV15

cdr3_aa: ASSPPGQSYEQY
v_call: TRBV9

cdr3_aa: ATSRDGAGENTGELF
v_call: TRBV15

cdr3_aa: ASSLSGFGRGGQETQY
v_call: TRBV28

cdr3_aa: SVEFLAGDYEQF
v_call: TRBV29-1

cdr3_aa: SAGNRDNQPQH
v_call: TRBV20-1

cdr3_aa: SATPGEEFSSYNSPLH
v_call: TRBV20-1

cdr3_aa: ASSQDGTGNGYT
v_call: TRBV4-2

cdr3_aa: SVRSFLRAEQF
v_call: TRBV29-1

cdr3_aa: ASTYRQGHEQY
v_call: TRBV6-2/TRBV6-3

cdr3_aa: SSSLGGSPLH
v_call: TRBV7-9

cdr3_aa: ASTVGLATTIETQY
v_call: TRBV6-6

cdr3_aa: ASSIRGTDTQY
v_call: TRBV6-1

cdr3_aa: ASRSSYEQY
v_call: TRBV27

cdr3_aa: SGRIYSGMGQETQY
v_call: TRBV20-1

cdr3_aa: ASSVYPTDTQY
v_call: TRBV27

cdr3_aa: ASSFARGYT
v_call: TRBV12-3/TRBV12-4

cdr3_aa: ASSRRQGEAF
v_call: TRBV5-6

cdr3_aa: ASSSVGGNTEAF
v_call: TRBV7-3

cdr3_aa: ASSPPAPEQY
v_call: TRBV7-2

cdr3_aa: SVETWNGQY
v_call: TRBV29-1

cdr3_aa: ASSPTSVPGELF
v_call: TRBV7-3

cdr3_aa: ASSGQENIQY
v_call: TRBV7-6

cdr3_aa: ASSAVGGGREQY
v_call: TRBV28

cdr3_aa: ASSPTRNQPQH
v_call: TRBV3-1

cdr3_aa: ASSSPGGAQGETQY
v_call: TRBV27

cdr3_aa: SGRDGGRETQY
v_call: TRBV29-1

cdr3_aa: ASSLGQQGRRTEAF
v_call: TRBV5-5

cdr3_aa: ASSTKAGQGARTGELF
v_call: TRBV6-1

cdr3_aa: ASSPRQDSYGYT
v_call: TRBV7-2

cdr3_aa: ASSLGPISGYT
v_call: TRBV27

cdr3_aa: ASSFDVNQETQY
v_call: TRBV13

cdr3_aa: ASSSPLLGETQY
v_call: TRBV28

cdr3_aa: AISESVGSGGNYEQY
v_call: TRBV10-3

cdr3_aa: ASSLVGTVYTGGDYEQY
v_call: TRBV5-1

cdr3_aa: ASSLGTGTGQTQY
v_call: TRBV7-7

cdr3_aa: ASSLIQANQETQY
v_call: TRBV5-1

cdr3_aa: ASSHSGLDFTDTQY
v_call: TRBV11-1

cdr3_aa: ASTREGQPQH
v_call: TRBV2

cdr3_aa: ASSLALLPEGYEKLF
v_call: TRBV7-9

cdr3_aa: ASSNRLNTEAF
v_call: TRBV6-5

cdr3_aa: AGSLAGGAHNEQF
v_call: TRBV28